This TCR beta chain was sequenced in a study of T cell responses to AZD1222 COVID-19 vaccine (dated by TCRdb to 2020 to 2023). General notes on the study: TCR sequencing covered 233 trial participants: about 210 given two doses of AZD1222 and 26 given two doses of MenACWY control vaccine. Trial participants were enrolled by age into 18-55, 56-69 and 70-plus year subgroups, with about 150, 27 and 61 TCR-sequenced participants respectively. Results and caveats for the whole study, not just this receptor: A significant rise in spike-specific TCR breadth and depth was observed after two AZD1222 doses relative to day 0 and relative to MenACWY recipients. Only five to seven AZD1222 recipients were SARS-CoV-2 seropositive at baseline, limiting conclusions about previously exposed vaccinees. Because no day 14 peak-response samples were available, repertoires were characterized only after the peak T cell response. Epitopes outside the regions mutated in the B.1.351 and B.1.1.7 variants were reportedly recognized by nearly half of the unique spike-specific TCRs. In the small 56-69-year group, the increase in depth fell short of significance, most likely because of low power. Vaccine-associated CD4 TCRs spanned the whole spike protein, with dominant responses in regions 160-218 and 743-854. Most participants were white British and females outnumbered males, and the authors suggested that clonal diversity may have been underestimated.

According to the study, the label for this sample's time point signals: about 28 days (+/-7) after the second vaccine dose. AZD1222 recipients with second doses at about 4 weeks or about 12 weeks were pooled, because spike-specific TCR depth and breadth did not differ between schedules. Vaccinee samples came from UK trials COV001 and COV002, including a single-blind randomized controlled phase 2/3 trial of AZD1222 (ChAdOx1 nCoV-19) in healthy adults. For TCRbeta chain sequencing, PBMC samples were collected from trial participants at day 0 and at day 28 after the second dose. This clone was found once. It has no known antigen specificity. No much larger clone exists at a distance of one base, and base qualities are not known. The CDR3 regions of human TCRbeta chains were analyzed by immunosequencing. From the authors' description of their analysis: TCRs in the repertoires were matched against a reference library of SARS-CoV-2-specific TCRs that had been generated with the MIRA antigen-specificity platform. Breadth was defined as the fraction of unique TCRs that were SARS-CoV-2-associated, and depth was defined as the fraction of total T cells that were SARS-CoV-2-associated. Each spike-specific TCR was assigned to its reactive spike region and to a CD4 or CD8 class using the MIRA data. Log10-transformed breadth and depth values were compared by one-way ANOVA with Sidak's multiple comparisons tests. In its TCRdb copy, this immuneACCESS table keeps in-frame sequences only and misses some clones. Where compared with another copy, unresolved V genes explain less than half of these, and the others have no known cause. The DNA was the basis for D and trimming; V, J and clone size are from that table. For this sample the table gives some 180,000 clones, of which 94% were detected only once. Of the sample, about 1.5% falls within the top ten clones.

The clonotype comes from an adult who received the AZD1222 COVID-19 vaccine. The specimen comprised peripheral blood, sampled 28 days after the second AZD1222 dose.

The CDR3 reads as follows: CASTQTGQETQYF. The sequenced DNA is TGCGCCAGCACTCAGACAGGTCAAGAGACCCAGTACTTC. The sequence links TRBV5-1 to TRBJ2-5; D gene: possibly TRBD1, on 6 matching bases. According to the germline V gene, CDR1 reads SGHRS and CDR2 reads YFSETQ. The CDR3 sequence holds 13 residues, the cysteine and phenylalanine included. Of all the DNA, just the CDR3 is kept, 39 bases in frame from base 1. The junction shows trimming of 6 bases on V and 2 bases on J, plus 11 bases between the germline ends.